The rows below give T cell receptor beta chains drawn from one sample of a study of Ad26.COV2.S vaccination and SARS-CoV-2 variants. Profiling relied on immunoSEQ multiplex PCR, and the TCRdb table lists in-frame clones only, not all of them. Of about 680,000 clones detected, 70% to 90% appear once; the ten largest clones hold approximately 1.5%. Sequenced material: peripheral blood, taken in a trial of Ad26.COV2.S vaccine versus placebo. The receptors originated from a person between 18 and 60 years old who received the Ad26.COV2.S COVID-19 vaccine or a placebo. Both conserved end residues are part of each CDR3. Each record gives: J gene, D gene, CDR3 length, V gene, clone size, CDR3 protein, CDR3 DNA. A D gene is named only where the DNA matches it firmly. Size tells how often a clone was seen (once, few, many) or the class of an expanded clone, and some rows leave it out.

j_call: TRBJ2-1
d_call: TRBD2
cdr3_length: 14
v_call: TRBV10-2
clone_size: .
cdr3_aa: CASSETSGRNEQFF
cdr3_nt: TGCGCCAGCAGTGAGACTAGCGGGAGAAATGAGCAGTTCTTC

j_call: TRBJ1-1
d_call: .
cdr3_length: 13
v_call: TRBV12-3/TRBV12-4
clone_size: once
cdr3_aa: CASRVGGHTEAFF
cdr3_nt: TGTGCCAGCAGGGTGGGAGGGCACACTGAAGCTTTCTTT

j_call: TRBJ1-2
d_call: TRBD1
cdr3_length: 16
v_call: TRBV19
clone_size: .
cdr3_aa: CASSRRATGTVYGYTF
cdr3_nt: TGTGCCAGTAGTAGGCGGGCAACCGGGACAGTCTATGGCTACACCTTC

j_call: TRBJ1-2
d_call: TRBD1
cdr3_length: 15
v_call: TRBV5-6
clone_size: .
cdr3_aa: CASSLTGVPAYGYTF
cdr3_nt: TGTGCCAGCAGTCTCACAGGGGTTCCGGCCTATGGCTACACCTTC

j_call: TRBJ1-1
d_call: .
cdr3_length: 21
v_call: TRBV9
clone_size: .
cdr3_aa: CASSDGPRGRRGIYENTEAFF
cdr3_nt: TGTGCCAGCAGCGACGGCCCGCGGGGCCGGAGGGGGATCTATGAGAACACTGAAGCTTTCTTT

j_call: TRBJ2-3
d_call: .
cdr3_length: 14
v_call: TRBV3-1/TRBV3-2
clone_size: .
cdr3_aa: CASSGDEGGDTQYF
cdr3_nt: TGTGCCAGCAGCGGGGACGAGGGGGGAGATACGCAGTATTTT

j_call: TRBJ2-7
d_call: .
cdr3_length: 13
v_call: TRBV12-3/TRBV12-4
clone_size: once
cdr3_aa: CASSFGQHYEQYF
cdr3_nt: TGTGCCAGCAGTTTTGGGCAGCACTACGAGCAGTACTTC

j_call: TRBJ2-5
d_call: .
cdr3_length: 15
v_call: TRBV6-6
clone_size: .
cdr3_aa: CASSWEGGMQETQYF
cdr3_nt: TGTGCCAGCAGTTGGGAAGGGGGGATGCAAGAGACCCAGTACTTC

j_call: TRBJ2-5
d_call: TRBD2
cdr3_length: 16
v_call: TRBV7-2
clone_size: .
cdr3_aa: CASSIKRGGIQETQYF
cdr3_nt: TGTGCCAGCAGTATTAAGCGGGGGGGTATCCAAGAGACCCAGTACTTC

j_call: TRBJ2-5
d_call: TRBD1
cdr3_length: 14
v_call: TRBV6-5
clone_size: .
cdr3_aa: CASRPSDRGGTQYF
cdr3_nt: TGTGCCAGCAGACCCTCCGACAGGGGAGGGACCCAGTACTTC

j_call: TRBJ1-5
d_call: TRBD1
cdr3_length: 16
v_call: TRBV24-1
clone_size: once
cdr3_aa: CATSDSGQGVNQPQHF
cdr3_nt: TGTGCCACCAGTGACTCAGGACAGGGGGTCAATCAGCCCCAGCATTTT